What follows are 31 T cell receptor beta chains derived from one specimen sequenced in a study of Ad26.COV2.S vaccination and SARS-CoV-2 variants. Treatment given: roughly 19 received Ad26.COV2.S at low or high dose, single or two shots; 5 received placebo; per-sample allocation not given. Specimen acquisition occurred on day 63 following the initial vaccine or placebo injection. Here immunoSEQ multiplex PCR was the method, and the copy in TCRdb shows in-frame clones only, minus some. There are roughly 420,000 clones in the sample; roughly 89% occur only once, and approximately 2.5% lies in the top ten. The sample consisted of peripheral blood, taken in a trial of Ad26.COV2.S vaccine versus placebo. These receptors all come from a person between 18 and 65 years old who received the Ad26.COV2.S COVID-19 vaccine or a placebo.

This rearrangement joins TRBV5-6 to TRBJ1-5; D is unresolved. Trimming left V 2 bases short and J 0 bases short, with 6 bases between. CDR1 and CDR2 (germline): SGHDT, YYEEEE. The CDR3 runs to 14 residues. The CDR3 coding sequence is TGTGCCAGCAGCTTCGGGTATAGCAATCAGCCCCAGCATTTT. Amino acid sequence: CASSFGYSNQPQHF.

CDR3 in DNA: TGTGCCAGCAGTCCCTGGGGACAGGGTGATGAAAAACTGTTTTTT. This gives the protein CASSPWGQGDEKLFF. The J gene is TRBJ1-4, the V gene TRBV6-5, with TRBD1 matching over 9 bases. Losses at the gene ends were 5 bases for V and 6 bases for J; bases not matched to a gene: 7. The CDR3 extends over 15 amino acids. Per the germline V gene, CDR1 is MNHEY and CDR2 is SVGAGI.

With regard to this clone: Different DNA sequences within this sample yield the same CDR3. The CDR3 loop is CASSPAQGYEQYF. CDR3 DNA: TGTGCCAGCTCACCTGCCCAGGGCTACGAGCAGTACTTC. The rearrangement links TRBV18 to TRBJ2-7; possibly TRBD1 for D (5 bases). This CDR3 comprises 13 residues. Germline V lookup: CDR1 KGHSH, CDR2 LQKENI. V lost 3 bases and J lost 3, with 9 bases in between.

This clone appeared once. J is TRBJ1-4 and V is TRBV19, with a possible D match to TRBD1 (6 bases). Trimming shortened V by 5 bases and J by 6 bases, and 13 bases separated the two germline ends. CDR3 size: 14 residues. CDR1 is LNHDA and CDR2 is SQIVND in the germline V gene (reference sequence). The CDR3 reads CASSFGRGDEKLFF. DNA of the CDR3: TGTGCCAGTAGTTTCGGCAGGGGAGATGAAAAACTGTTTTTT.

The V call is TRBV6-6, the J call TRBJ2-7; TRBD1 aligns across 10 bases. The CDR3 spans 17 residues. CDR1 is MNHNY and CDR2 is SVGAGI in the germline V gene (reference sequence). V trimming: 5 bases; J trimming: 0 bases; junction bases outside the gene matches: 10. This CDR3 reads CASSPGPGQGSSYEQYV. CDR3 DNA: TGTGCCAGCAGTCCTGGCCCGGGACAGGGGTCCTCCTACGAGCAGTACGTC.

The chain has TRBV4-1 and TRBJ2-2; D may be TRBD1 or TRBD2 (5 bases each). CDR3 length: 17 residues. Trimming took 2 bases from V and 2 from J, leaving 15 bases between them. Germline V CDR1 and CDR2: MGHRA, YSYEKL. The CDR3 sequence is CASSQNRDLRNTGELFF. The CDR3 DNA follows: TGCGCCAGCAGCCAAAACCGGGACCTTAGAAACACCGGGGAGCTGTTTTTT.

This chain connects TRBV6-1 to TRBJ2-1, with D perhaps assigned TRBD1 or TRBD2 (6 bases each). V was cut by 2 bases and J by 4 bases, with 15 bases left in between. Germline CDR1 and CDR2: MNHNS and SASEGT. This CDR3 contains 16 residues. The DNA for the CDR3 is TGTGCCAGCAGTGAACCGGGGGCGGCGGGTTACAATGAGCAGTTCTTC. It is translated as CASSEPGAAGYNEQFF.

The chain carries TRBV7-6 and TRBJ1-1, with TRBD1 identical over 8 bases. Germline assignment: CDR1 SGHVS and CDR2 FNYEAQ. The length of the CDR3 is 13 residues. Unmatched junction bases numbered 4, after V lost 5 bases and J lost 5 bases. The CDR3 nucleotides are TGTGCCAGCAGCCTTAACAGGGGGACTGAAGCTTTCTTT. Its protein is CASSLNRGTEAFF.

V usage is TRBV13 and J usage is TRBJ2-2; 7 nucleotides match TRBD1. CDR3 length equals 15 residues. Trimming removed 5 bases from V and 4 bases from J; junction bases left unmatched: 7. Germline V gene sequence: CDR1 PRHDT, CDR2 FYEKMQ (reference sequence). CDR3 region: CASSIWGQFTGELFF. DNA for the CDR3: TGTGCCAGCAGCATATGGGGACAGTTCACCGGGGAGCTGTTTTTT.

The V and J genes are TRBV18 and TRBJ2-2; D gene unclear. The germline gives CDR1 KGHSH, CDR2 LQKENI. The CDR3 has 16 amino acids. The V end lost 4 bases, the J end lost 0 bases, and 12 bases lay between the germline ends. The CDR3 reads CASSQYAPANTGELFF. DNA for the CDR3: TGTGCCAGCTCACAGTACGCCCCAGCGAACACCGGGGAGCTGTTTTTT.

This clone appeared once. In DNA form, the CDR3 reads TGTGCCAGCAGCTTGTATCAGGGATCACCCCTCCACTTT. Its protein is CASSLYQGSPLHF. The chain links TRBV5-4 to TRBJ1-6, with a tentative D call TRBD1 (5 bases). This CDR3 comprises 13 residues. Germline V gene sequence: CDR1 SGHNT, CDR2 YYREEE (reference sequence). V was cut by 1 base and J by 10 bases, with 9 bases left in between.

The J gene is TRBJ1-1, the V gene TRBV7-2, with D maybe TRBD1 (5 bases). CDR1 is SGHTA and CDR2 is FQGNSA in the germline V gene. The CDR3 is made up of 15 amino acids. Trimming left V 6 bases short and J 4 bases short, with 18 bases between. Written as DNA, the CDR3 is TGTGCCAGCAGGGGCGGCAGGGCGGTGAGCACTGAAGCTTTCTTT. Protein product: CASRGGRAVSTEAFF.

The chain couples TRBV11-1 to TRBJ2-1; D might be TRBD1 or TRBD2, each matching 5 bases. The CDR3 covers 15 residues. Germline-derived CDR1 and CDR2 are SGHAT and FQDESV (reference sequence). V lost 8 bases and J lost 6, with 20 bases in between. CDR3: CASSRGDGTGNEQFF. The CDR3 DNA reads TGTGCCAGCTCCCGAGGGGACGGAACAGGCAATGAGCAGTTCTTC.

This rearrangement joins TRBV7-2 to TRBJ2-3, with D maybe TRBD1 (5 bases). This CDR3 is 15 amino acids long. CDR1 SGHTA and CDR2 FQGNSA come from the germline V gene. Trimming shortened V by 3 bases and J by 2 bases, and 12 bases separated the two germline ends. The CDR3 DNA reads TGTGCCAGCAGCTTTGATGGGGCCTACACAGATACGCAGTATTTT. Residues: CASSFDGAYTDTQYF.

This clone was found once. This chain links TRBV7-2 with TRBJ1-2; 7 nucleotides agree with TRBD1. Unmatched junction bases numbered 3, after V lost 5 bases and J lost 3 bases. There are 13 residues in the CDR3. Germline assignment: CDR1 SGHTA and CDR2 FQGNSA. This chain's CDR3 is CASSPGGYYGYTF. CDR3 sequence (DNA): TGTGCCAGCAGCCCAGGGGGGTACTATGGCTACACCTTC.

The chain combines TRBV6-2 or TRBV6-3 with TRBJ2-3; TRBD2 agrees at 13 bases. CDR1 is MNHEY and CDR2 is SVGEGT in the germline V gene. Unmatched junction bases numbered 3, after V lost 2 bases and J lost 1 base. CDR3 length equals 17 residues. In nucleotides, the CDR3 is TGTGCCAGCAGTTACCGGACTAGCGGGGGTCGCACAGATACGCAGTATTTT. Translation: CASSYRTSGGRTDTQYF.

The chain links TRBV7-3 to TRBJ1-2; D remains ambiguous. CDR1 is SGHTA, CDR2 FQGTGA, per germline. This CDR3 contains 13 residues. Trimming shortened V by 2 bases and J by 4 bases, and 8 bases separated the two germline ends. CDR3 coding DNA: TGTGCCAGCAGCTTAGTTCCAGGCTATGGCTACACCTTC. This translates into CASSLVPGYGYTF.

CDR3 region: CASSFLETGVQQYF. The DNA for the CDR3 is TGTGCCAGCAGCTTTTTGGAGACAGGGGTCCAGCAGTACTTC. The chain has TRBV5-8 and TRBJ2-7, with 8 nucleotides matching TRBD1. CDR3 length: 14 residues. The V and J ends lost 2 bases and 8 bases, in that order; junction bases with no gene match: 9. Germline assignment: CDR1 SGHTS and CDR2 YDEGEE.

The count of this clone is one. V and J are TRBV15 and TRBJ2-5; TRBD2 matches 10 bases. The V gene end was trimmed by 1 base and the J gene end by 5 bases; junction bases not matched to a gene: 7. Germline lookup yields CDR1 LNHNV and CDR2 YYDKDF (reference sequence). This CDR3 comprises 16 residues. Here the CDR3 reads CATSRGRLAGVETQYF. In DNA form, the CDR3 reads TGTGCCACCAGCAGAGGTCGTCTAGCGGGAGTGGAGACCCAGTACTTC.

The chain has TRBV10-3 and TRBJ2-6, with D tentatively TRBD1 (6 bases). V dropped 7 bases and J dropped 0 bases, with 16 bases sitting between them. Germline V gene sequence: CDR1 ENHRY, CDR2 SYGVKD. The CDR3 spans 17 residues. CDR3: CAIKGDRSFSGANVLTF. The DNA for the CDR3 is TGTGCCATCAAGGGCGACAGGAGCTTCTCTGGGGCCAACGTCCTGACTTTC.

The chain recombines TRBV5-1 with TRBJ2-1; 10 nucleotides line up with TRBD2. The germline V gene has CDR1 SGHRS and CDR2 YFSETQ. Unmatched junction bases numbered 7, after V lost 4 bases and J lost 3 bases. This CDR3 has 16 residues. The CDR3 loop is CASSGLGLAYYNEQFF. The CDR3 DNA reads TGCGCCAGCAGCGGACTGGGACTAGCGTACTACAATGAGCAGTTCTTC.

The chain uses TRBV5-1 and TRBJ2-2, with a weak D call TRBD1 (5 bases). This CDR3 is built from 14 residues. V gave up 4 bases and J gave up 1 base, with 8 bases separating them. Germline CDR1 reads SGHRS; CDR2 reads YFSETQ. CDR3 in amino acids: CASSNGQNTGELFF. The CDR3 DNA reads TGCGCCAGCAGCAACGGACAGAACACCGGGGAGCTGTTTTTT.

The chain links TRBV27 to TRBJ2-2; no clear D gene. The length of the CDR3 is 12 residues. Germline V CDR1 and CDR2: MNHEY, SMNVEV (reference sequence). Between the trimmed V and J ends, which lost 2 bases and 3 bases, there was a span of 1 base. For the CDR3, the DNA is TGTGCCAGCAGTTTAGACACCGGGGAGCTGTTTTTT. Encoded protein: CASSLDTGELFF.

The V call is TRBV12-3 or TRBV12-4, the J call TRBJ1-1; possibly TRBD1 for D (6 bases). This CDR3 has 13 residues. V lost 5 bases and J lost 11, with 18 bases in between. The DNA for the CDR3 is TGTGCCAGCAGTCCCCTCGGGGGCAAGAGGGCTTTCTTT. It codes for CASSPLGGKRAFF.

This clone was seen only once. The chain carries TRBV28 and TRBJ1-1; no definite D call. The CDR3 consists of 15 residues. The V end was cut by 3 bases, the J end by 0 bases, with 11 bases between. Germline V gives CDR1 MDHEN, CDR2 SYDVKM. CDR3 sequence: CASSLMRKMNTEAFF. The CDR3 DNA is TGTGCCAGCAGTTTGATGAGGAAGATGAACACTGAAGCTTTCTTT.

The chain employs TRBV6-5 and TRBJ2-3; D not resolved. Trimming removed 5 bases at V and 2 bases at J, with 11 bases between. Germline V gene lookup returns CDR1 MNHEY and CDR2 SVGAGI. This CDR3 spans 14 amino acids. CDR3 residues: CASSLGKFTDTQYF. Written as DNA, the CDR3 is TGTGCCAGCAGTCTGGGAAAGTTCACAGATACGCAGTATTTT.

The chain links TRBV6-2 or TRBV6-3 to TRBJ1-5, with 7 positions matching TRBD1. Germline CDR1 is MNHEY and CDR2 is SVGEGT. After removal of 2 bases from V and 5 bases from J, the junction contained 6 bases not matched to a gene. There are 15 residues in the CDR3. The DNA of the CDR3 is TGTGCCAGCAGTTACCCGGGACAGCGTTATCAGCCCCAGCATTTT. This translates into CASSYPGQRYQPQHF.

Concerning this clone: Additional DNA sequences in this sample encode the identical CDR3. This chain uses TRBV20-1 with TRBJ2-3; D not resolved. With 1 base removed from V and 4 bases from J, the gap between germline ends came to 3 bases. This CDR3 comprises 11 residues. Per germline, CDR1 DFQATT and CDR2 SNEGSKA (reference sequence). The DNA for the CDR3 is TGCAGTGCTAGAGTAGCAGATACGCAGTATTTT. It translates to CSARVADTQYF.

This chain uses TRBV4-1 with TRBJ2-2, with a weak D call TRBD1 (5 bases). The germline CDR1 and CDR2 sequences are MGHRA and YSYEKL. The CDR3 is 14 amino acids. The V end lost 1 base, the J end lost 4 bases, and 7 bases lay between the germline ends. The CDR3 sequence: CASSQGGTTGELFF. The CDR3 DNA follows: TGCGCCAGCAGCCAAGGGGGCACCACCGGGGAGCTGTTTTTT.

The rearrangement links TRBV18 to TRBJ2-1; possibly TRBD2 for D (5 bases). The CDR3 totals 18 residues. V lost 3 bases and J 2 bases, leaving 20 bases between the germline ends. Per germline, CDR1 KGHSH and CDR2 LQKENI. The CDR3 reads CASSPNPSAGRPYNEQFF. CDR3 nucleotides: TGTGCCAGCTCACCTAACCCCTCGGCTGGGAGACCCTACAATGAGCAGTTCTTC.

The chain employs TRBV7-3 and TRBJ1-2; 7 bases match TRBD1. Germline loops: CDR1 SGHTA, CDR2 FQGTGA. V shed 0 bases and J 3 bases; nucleotides not matched to a gene: 10. CDR3 length: 17 amino acids. CDR3 amino acids: CASSLTPSIDRDYGYTF. The CDR3 DNA reads as TGTGCCAGCAGCTTAACCCCCTCAATCGACAGGGACTATGGCTACACCTTC.